This T cell receptor beta chain was captured by sequencing in a study of shared clonotypes between healthy human individuals. Assay: immunoSEQ multiplex PCR; the TCRdb copy retains only in-frame clones and omits some. The data show over 950,000 clones, approximately 80% seen once. Every contributor of samples was a Caucasian grown-up residing in Nashville, Tennessee. As to this clone: Antigen unknown.

The length of the CDR3 is 15 residues. CDR1 and CDR2 (germline): SGHNT, YENEEA. After removal of 5 bases from V and 4 bases from J, the junction contained 7 bases not matched to a gene. The study, taken as a whole, reports: Generally, estimated richness proved larger in naive subsets than it did in memory subsets.

The rearrangement joins TRBV11-3 to TRBJ2-1, with TRBD2 matching over 8 bases. The TCR originated in a man younger than 35 in good health. Some clones in this sample may be carry-over from other donors' samples. Material for sequencing was memory CD4+ T cells from PBMCs. The subset is: CD45RA-negative fraction. DNA for the CDR3: TGTGCCAGCAGCCAACGGGGACTAGTGTACAATGAGCAGTTCTTC. Residues: CASSQRGLVYNEQFF.